This T cell receptor beta chain emerged from a study of T cell repertoires in cytomegalovirus infection. Overall study: Recently identified HLA-C-restricted CMV epitopes and well-studied HLA-B-restricted CMV epitopes were used by the study. CMV infection plus the matching HLA type was flagged by public TCR beta signatures.

CDR1 and CDR2 from the germline V gene are DFQATT and SNEGSKA (reference sequence). The length of the CDR3 is 17 residues. The germline V and J ends were trimmed by 5 bases and 8 bases, with 27 bases remaining between them. TCRdb recomputed calls from the reads with MiXCR, one row per CDR3 protein. The sample carries about 900,000 distinct CDR3 sequences, roughly 30% recorded once. This clonotype was picked up a small number of times. Antigen unknown. The sequenced sample was cultured CD8+ T cells from PBMCs, obtained from culture after CMV antigen stimulation. The chain has TRBV20-1 and TRBJ1-4; D is undetermined. The origin of this receptor is a human donor in good health (CMV status not recorded). Some clones in this sample may be carry-over from other donors' samples. This CDR3 is CSAFLRVRRLTWEKLFF. The DNA for the CDR3 is TGCAGTGCTTTCCTACGAGTTCGACGCTTGACGTGGGAAAAACTGTTTTTT.